The clone carrying this TCR beta chain was seen a handful of times. What it binds is not known. This record belongs to a study of shared clonotypes between healthy human individuals. Broader study findings: Represented diversity (both genetic and exposure-history) was limited by the small number of donors.

Each replicate PCR on the sorted subsets used 200 ng DNA (roughly 32,000 T cell genomes). Measured with immunoSEQ multiplex PCR; TCRdb has only the in-frame clones, and not every one. Of about 1 million clones in the sample, around 82% were seen once. V lost 4 bases and J lost 5; bases outside the gene matches: 7. The CDR3 loop spans 14 amino acids. Germline values: CDR1 SGHRS, CDR2 YFSETQ. This TCR was recovered from a man aged 18 to 29 in good health. Some clones in this sample may be carry-over from other donors' samples. The chain recombines TRBV5-1 with TRBJ2-3, with 7 bases matching TRBD2. Sequencing input: memory CD4+ T cells from PBMCs. Described subset: CD45RA-negative fraction. The DNA of the CDR3 is TGCGCCAGCAGCCTCCTTGGGGGGGAAGATACGCAGTATTTT. It is translated as CASSLLGGEDTQYF.